This T cell receptor beta chain was obtained from a study of T cells in Graves' hyperthyroidism and ophthalmopathy. Turning to the study itself: Peripheral blood was obtained at initial diagnosis, preceding any treatment.

Germline V gene data show CDR1 as MDHEN and CDR2 as SYDVKM. J was trimmed by 3 bases and V by 4 bases; bases with no gene match: 5. The CDR3 runs to 14 residues. Amplified TCR beta CDR3 regions derived from RNA transcripts. With the HTBI primer set, the TCR CDR3 went through a first round of RT-PCR. TCRdb used MiXCR to reprocess the multiplex PCR reads, holding one entry per CDR3 protein. Counted here are some 510,000 distinct CDR3 sequences, 20% occurring once; the ten biggest clones make up roughly 29%. There are many counts of this clonotype. This clonotype originated in a man in his late teens or twenties with Graves' hyperthyroidism. Specimen: blood. The chain links TRBV28 to TRBJ1-2; 7 bases fit TRBD1. The CDR3 coding sequence is TGTGCCAGCAGTTCCGGGACAGCTCACTATGGCTACACCTTC. Amino acids: CASSSGTAHYGYTF.